The clone carrying this TCR beta chain was counted between two and nine times. Antigen specificity is unknown. This sample is drawn from a study of T cell repertoires in cytomegalovirus infection. Background on the study: Indications of both CMV infection and matching HLA type were provided by public TCR beta signatures. General study findings and limits: Predominance within the ex vivo response was attributable to HLA-C-restricted CMV-specific TCR beta clonotypes. The study identified carriers of CMV plus the relevant HLA from cumulative public TCR beta family frequency.

Looked up from germline, CDR1 is SGHVT and CDR2 is SQSDAQ. Deletions cut 5 bases from V and 3 bases from J, with 19 bases between. The CDR3 consists of 16 residues. TCRdb re-called the reads with MiXCR, one entry per CDR3 protein. This repertoire shows about 530,000 distinct CDR3 sequences, about a quarter found once; its top ten account for less than 15%. The source is a human donor in good health (CMV status not recorded). Some clones in this sample may be carry-over from other donors' samples. Sequencing was performed on PBMCs. The chain carries TRBV7-4 and TRBJ1-1; a weak D match, TRBD1 (6 bases). The CDR3 loop reads CASSPDSFGRDTEAFF. The CDR3 DNA reads TGTGCCAGCAGCCCGGACAGTTTCGGGCGAGACACTGAAGCTTTCTTT.